The present T cell receptor (beta chain) was sequenced within a study of OX40 agonist ivuxolimab in advanced cancers. The wider study: A male proportion of under 90% was recorded, with mean age roughly 62 years and range roughly 23 to 85. The eligibility criteria allowed prior anti-PD-1, anti-PD-L1 or anti-CTLA-4 therapy, and about 40% had some. Three patients got partial responses; one had hepatocellular carcinoma and two had cutaneous melanoma.

There are a few counts of this clone. The V end lost 0 bases, the J end lost 8 bases, and 8 bases lay between the germline ends. This CDR3 contains 13 residues. Germline CDR1 is SGDLS and CDR2 is YYNGEE. Only in-frame clones appear in the TCRdb table, and some are missing; sequencing was by immunoSEQ multiplex PCR. Seen here are 70,000 to 75,000 clones, approximately 86% observed once, and the top ten hold 2.5% to 3.5%. The V gene is TRBV9, the J gene TRBJ1-4, with D unresolved. This TCR was recovered from an adult with an advanced solid tumor such as melanoma, head and neck, liver or kidney cancer. This specimen consisted of CD4+ or CD8+ T cells sorted from blood, obtained in a trial of the OX40 agonist ivuxolimab. CDR3 loop: CASSVGEREKLFF. The CDR3 DNA reads as TGTGCCAGCAGCGTAGGAGAGCGGGAAAAACTGTTTTTT.